Each of the 27 T cell receptor beta chains below was sequenced from the same sample in a study of vaccination effects on CD4 cells after COVID-19 (dated by TCRdb to about 2022). The library was produced with the immunoSEQ multiplex PCR assay. Sourced from immuneACCESS, this table was stored by TCRdb with only in-frame sequences that have V and J called. A share of the clones is absent; for the studies checked, an unresolved V gene accounts for under half, and the remainder has no known explanation. The sample table records around 60,000 clones; around 80% of these occur just once. The top ten clones comprise approximately 3% of the sample. No cognate antigen is known for these TCRs. After around eleven days of culture, CD4+ T cells were isolated with the EasySep CD4+ T cell isolation kit. Sequenced material: CD4+ T cells from PBMCs cultured without peptide, taken before COVID-19 vaccination. All receptors derive from a human donor who received a COVID-19 vaccine.

V gene TRBV6-6 combines with J gene TRBJ1-5; D unclear. The ends were cut back, 2 bases at V and 0 bases at J, with 8 bases in the middle. The CDR3 spans 15 residues. CDR1 MNHNY and CDR2 SVGAGI come from the germline V gene (reference sequence). The CDR3 region is CASSYGLVSNQPQHF. DNA for the CDR3: TGTGCCAGCAGTTACGGCCTGGTTAGCAATCAGCCCCAGCATTTT.

This clone was seen a handful of times. The J gene is TRBJ1-5, the V gene TRBV10-3, with a possible D match to TRBD1 (5 bases). Germline V lookup: CDR1 ENHRY, CDR2 SYGVKD. This CDR3 is 15 amino acids long. Trimming pared 10 bases from V and 1 base from J, leaving 17 bases between. The CDR3 loop reads CATKGSGLSNQPQHF. As DNA, the CDR3 is TGTGCCACCAAAGGATCAGGGTTGAGCAATCAGCCCCAGCATTTT.

Here the CDR3 DNA reads TGTGCCAGTAGGACACAACAGGGAAGGAACACTGAAGCTTTCTTT. Encoded protein: CASRTQQGRNTEAFF. This sequence joins TRBV19 and TRBJ1-1, with TRBD1 as a possible D gene (6 bases). The CDR3 covers 15 residues. Germline V lookup: CDR1 LNHDA, CDR2 SQIVND (reference sequence). Trimming cost V 6 bases and J 1 base, with 15 bases left between them.

The rearrangement links TRBV7-8 to TRBJ1-5; D is perhaps TRBD1 (5 bases). Germline CDR1 SGHVS, CDR2 FQNEAQ. The CDR3 is 14 residues long. The V gene lost 5 bases and the J gene lost 3 bases, with 11 bases spanning the gap. The CDR3 reads CASSQGPNNQPQHF. The CDR3 DNA sequence: TGTGCCAGCAGCCAGGGACCGAACAATCAGCCCCAGCATTTT. The full variable domain, with the rest looked up from reference TRBV7-8 and TRBJ1-5, is GAGVSQSPRYKVAKRGQDVALRCDPISGHVSLFWYQQALGQGPEFLTYFQNEAQLDKSGLPSDRFFAERPEGSVSTLKIQRTQQEDSAVYLCASSQGPNNQPQHFGDGTRLSIL.

The V gene is TRBV27, the J gene TRBJ1-2; 7 bases match TRBD1. CDR1 and CDR2 (germline): MNHEY, SMNVEV (reference sequence). This CDR3 has 14 amino acids. The ends lost 4 bases at V and 3 bases at J; junction bases unmatched: 5. This CDR3 reads CASSSQGSYYGYTF. The CDR3 coding sequence is TGTGCCAGCAGTTCACAGGGGAGCTACTATGGCTACACCTTC.

There are a few counts of this clone. This chain joins TRBV27 and TRBJ1-3; D unresolved. The V end was cut by 6 bases, the J end by 0 bases, with 9 bases between. There are 14 residues in the CDR3. Germline values: CDR1 MNHEY, CDR2 SMNVEV (reference sequence). The CDR3 is CASSGASSGNTIYF. The CDR3 DNA reads TGTGCCAGCAGCGGCGCCTCCTCTGGAAACACCATATATTTT.

This clone was recorded only once. This rearrangement joins TRBV12-3 or TRBV12-4 to TRBJ1-6, with D perhaps TRBD1 (5 bases). V gave up 5 bases and J gave up 7 bases, with 9 bases separating them. This CDR3 spans 13 amino acids. The CDR3 DNA reads as TGTGCCAGCAGTCGGAGGGGAAATTCACCCCTCCACTTT. Its translation is CASSRRGNSPLHF.

V gene TRBV21-1 combines with J gene TRBJ2-2; the table's D call, TRBD2, has no DNA check behind it. TRBV21-1 is a pseudogene segment. The CDR3 is 14 amino acids. The CDR3 DNA reads TGTGCCAGCAGTGGAGGGGAAGAAACCGGGGAGCTGTTTTTT. This sequence encodes CASSGGEETGELFF.

V gene TRBV4-2 combines with J gene TRBJ2-5; 7 bases match TRBD1. After removal of 4 bases from V and 0 bases from J, the junction contained 2 bases not matched to a gene. The CDR3 length is 14 residues. Germline CDR1 LGHNA, CDR2 YNFKEQ. The CDR3 nucleotides read TGTGCCAGCAGCCTTACAGGGGACCAAGAGACCCAGTACTTC. It yields the protein CASSLTGDQETQYF.

The chain is built from TRBV3-1 (or the pseudogene TRBV3-2) and TRBJ1-4, with 11 bases identical to TRBD1. V lost 1 base to trimming and J lost 2 bases; unmatched junction nucleotides: 3. The germline V gene encodes CDR1 LGHDT and CDR2 YNNKEL (reference sequence). This CDR3 is 17 amino acids long. The CDR3 loop is CASSQGDRGSTNEKLFF. CDR3 coding DNA: TGTGCCAGCAGCCAAGGGGACAGGGGGTCCACTAATGAAAAACTGTTTTTT.

Sample share makes this clone medium-sized (0.01 to 0.1%). This chain joins TRBV7-2 and TRBJ1-3; maybe TRBD1 (5 bases). This CDR3 has 15 amino acids. From germline, CDR1 is SGHTA and CDR2 FQGNSA. V lost 4 bases to trimming and J lost 4 bases, with 14 bases between them. The CDR3 nucleotides read TGTGCCAGCAGCTCCTCCCCAGGGTTCGGAAACACCATATATTTT. Encoded protein: CASSSSPGFGNTIYF.

This clone was counted only a few times. The rearrangement links TRBV5-1 to TRBJ2-5, with D perhaps matching TRBD1 or TRBD2 (6 bases each). The CDR3 has 15 amino acids. Trimming cost V 7 bases and J 7 bases, with 23 bases left between them. Germline CDR1 and CDR2: SGHRS and YFSETQ. In nucleotides, the CDR3 is TGCGCCAGCTACTCCGGCAGGGGAGGTGAGTGGACCCAGTACTTC. It translates to CASYSGRGGEWTQYF.

This chain uses TRBV2 with TRBJ2-4; 10 nucleotides line up with TRBD1. Germline V gene sequence: CDR1 SNHLY, CDR2 FYNNEI. Germline trimming cut 2 bases from V and 8 bases from J; bases unmatched to any gene: 6. The CDR3 totals 15 residues. The DNA for the CDR3 is TGTGCCAGCAGTGAAAGGAGGACAGGGGGGGACATTCAGTACTTC. Translation: CASSERRTGGDIQYF. The full variable domain, its missing parts supplied by reference TRBV2 and TRBJ2-4, is EPEVTQTPSHQVTQMGQEVILRCVPISNHLYFYWYRQILGQKVEFLVSFYNNEISEKSEIFDDQFSVERPDGSNFTLKIRSTKLEDSAMYFCASSERRTGGDIQYFGAGTRLSVL.

The J gene is TRBJ2-5, the V gene TRBV18; 7 bases are shared with TRBD2. The CDR3 consists of 14 residues. The V and J ends lost 3 bases and 1 base, in that order; junction bases with no gene match: 2. CDR1 is KGHSH, CDR2 LQKENI, per germline. Here the CDR3 DNA reads TGTGCCAGCTCACCCGGGACTACCCAAGAGACCCAGTACTTC. It yields the protein CASSPGTTQETQYF.

This clone has only one observation. The genes are TRBV3-1 (or the pseudogene TRBV3-2) and TRBJ1-1; D is unresolved. CDR3 size: 11 residues. Deletions cut 1 base from V and 11 bases from J, with 8 bases between. CDR1 and CDR2 from the germline V gene are LGHDT and YNNKEL (reference sequence). This CDR3 reads CASSQGSLAFF. CDR3 nucleotide sequence: TGTGCCAGCAGCCAAGGGTCTTTGGCTTTCTTT.

This chain links TRBV5-5 with TRBJ1-1; 7 bases are a match to TRBD1. Per the germline V gene, CDR1 is SGHKS and CDR2 is YYEKEE (reference sequence). J was trimmed by 2 bases and V by 4 bases; bases with no gene match: 11. The CDR3 sequence is 16 residues long. The CDR3 spells CASSPHPQGVNTEAFF. CDR3 DNA: TGTGCCAGCAGCCCCCACCCCCAGGGGGTTAACACTGAAGCTTTCTTT.

This chain links TRBV19 with TRBJ2-6; no firm D call. This CDR3 spans 15 amino acids. V was clipped by 5 bases and J by 1 base, with 9 bases between them. Germline V gives CDR1 LNHDA, CDR2 SQIVND (reference sequence). The CDR3 DNA is TGTGCCAGTAGTGCACCAGGATCTGGGGCCAACGTCCTGACTTTC. Protein: CASSAPGSGANVLTF.

V gene TRBV9 combines with J gene TRBJ2-5, with a tentative D call TRBD1 (5 bases). Looked up from germline, CDR1 is SGDLS and CDR2 is YYNGEE. Deletions cut 0 bases from V and 9 bases from J, with 12 bases between. The CDR3 runs to 13 residues. This chain's CDR3 is CASSVGTGAPQYF. The CDR3 DNA reads TGTGCCAGCAGCGTAGGCACAGGTGCACCCCAGTACTTC.

The J gene is TRBJ2-3, the V gene TRBV3-1 (or the pseudogene TRBV3-2), with 10 bases aligning to TRBD2. Losses at the gene ends were 0 bases for V and 3 bases for J; bases not matched to a gene: 9. The CDR3 consists of 18 residues. CDR1 is LGHDT and CDR2 is YNNKEL in the germline V gene (reference sequence). The CDR3 nucleotides are TGTGCCAGCAGCCAAGATCTTATAGCGGGGGGCTTAACAGATACGCAGTATTTT. It is translated as CASSQDLIAGGLTDTQYF.

The CDR3 DNA follows: TGTGCCAGCAGCGCGGACAGGGCTCCCGGGGAGCTGTTTTTT. Its protein product is CASSADRAPGELFF. The chain employs TRBV5-6 and TRBJ2-2; the match to TRBD1 covers 8 bases. V lost 4 bases, J lost 6 bases, and 5 bases stayed unmatched. The germline CDR1 and CDR2 sequences are SGHDT and YYEEEE. This CDR3 has 14 amino acids.

J is TRBJ1-1 and V is TRBV6-1; TRBD1 matches at 9 bases. The germline CDR1 and CDR2 sequences are MNHNS and SASEGT. Unmatched junction bases numbered 7, after V lost 5 bases and J lost 3 bases. The CDR3 consists of 15 residues. The CDR3 loop is CASSQSGTGYTEAFF. CDR3 DNA: TGTGCCAGCAGTCAATCCGGGACAGGGTACACTGAAGCTTTCTTT.

This clone was seen a few times. The chain has TRBV9 and TRBJ1-2, with TRBD1 matching 7 bases. With V trimmed by 4 bases and J by 2 bases, 14 bases remained unmatched. This CDR3 is 17 amino acids long. Germline V gives CDR1 SGDLS, CDR2 YYNGEE. DNA of the CDR3: TGTGCCAGCAGCAGAGGGACGGTGCCAGGGGGGAACTATGGCTACACCTTC. It is translated as CASSRGTVPGGNYGYTF.

The gene calls are TRBV19 and TRBJ2-1, with TRBD1 matching 9 bases. The germline V gene encodes CDR1 LNHDA and CDR2 SQIVND (reference sequence). V trimming: 4 bases; J trimming: 7 bases; junction bases outside the gene matches: 8. The CDR3 covers 15 residues. The CDR3 bases are TGTGCCAGTAGTAATAACAGGGGGCCTTTAAATGAGCAGTTCTTC. Its protein product is CASSNNRGPLNEQFF.

The chain carries TRBV6-5 and TRBJ1-2, with 8 bases fitting TRBD1. Germline values: CDR1 MNHEY, CDR2 SVGAGI. V trimming: 2 bases; J trimming: 6 bases; junction bases outside the gene matches: 2. This CDR3 spans 13 amino acids. CDR3 bases: TGTGCCAGCAGTTACCGACAGGGGAATGGCTACACCTTC. This encodes CASSYRQGNGYTF.

The CDR3 sequence is CASSPLTGVNGEKLFF. CDR3 in DNA: TGTGCCAGCTCACCGCTTACAGGGGTGAACGGTGAAAAACTGTTTTTT. This chain links TRBV18 with TRBJ1-4; 7 bases fit TRBD1. The CDR3 spans 16 residues. The V gene's germline CDR1 is KGHSH and CDR2 LQKENI. The trim removed 3 bases at V and 7 bases at J, leaving 11 bases unmatched. Complete variable domain (other parts from reference TRBV18 and TRBJ1-4): NAGVMQNPRHLVRRRGQEARLRCSPMKGHSHVYWYRQLPEEGLKFMVYLQKENIIDESGMPKERFSAEFPKEGPSILRIQQVVRGDSAAYFCASSPLTGVNGEKLFFGSGTQLSVL.

The chain couples TRBV5-1 to TRBJ1-5; D perhaps matches TRBD1 (5 bases). The CDR3 extends over 15 amino acids. Trimming took off 0 bases at V and 2 bases at J, with 9 bases between the two ends. Germline CDR1 SGHRS, CDR2 YFSETQ. The CDR3 is CASSLAGEGNQPQHF. The CDR3, as DNA: TGCGCCAGCAGCTTGGCGGGGGAGGGCAATCAGCCCCAGCATTTT.

The chain carries TRBV28 and TRBJ1-3, with 9 bases identical to TRBD1. The CDR3 extends over 15 amino acids. V shed 4 bases and J 1 base; nucleotides not matched to a gene: 2. Looked up from germline, CDR1 is MDHEN and CDR2 is SYDVKM. The CDR3 sequence is CASSWDRVSGNTIYF. Written as DNA, the CDR3 is TGTGCCAGCAGTTGGGACAGGGTGTCTGGAAACACCATATATTTT.